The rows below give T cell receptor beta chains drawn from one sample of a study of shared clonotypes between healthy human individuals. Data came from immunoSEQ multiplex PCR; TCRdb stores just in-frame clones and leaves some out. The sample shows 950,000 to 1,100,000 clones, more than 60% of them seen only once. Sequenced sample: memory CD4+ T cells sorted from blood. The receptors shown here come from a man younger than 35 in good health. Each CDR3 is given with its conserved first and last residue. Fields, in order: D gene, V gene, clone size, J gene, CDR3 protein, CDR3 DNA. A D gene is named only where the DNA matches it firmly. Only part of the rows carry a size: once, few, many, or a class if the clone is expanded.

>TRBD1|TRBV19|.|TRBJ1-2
CASSLMLGTGNYGYTF
TGTGCCAGTAGTCTCATGTTAGGGACAGGGAATTATGGCTACACCTTC
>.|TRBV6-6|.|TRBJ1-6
CASSYFGSPLHF
TGTGCCAGCAGTTACTTTGGTTCACCCCTCCACTTT
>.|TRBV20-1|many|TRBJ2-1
CSARNGNEQFF
TGCAGTGCTAGGAATGGAAATGAGCAGTTCTTC
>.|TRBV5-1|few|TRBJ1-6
CASSLGQGSSPLHF
TGCGCCAGCAGCTTAGGGCAGGGGAGCTCACCCCTCCACTTT
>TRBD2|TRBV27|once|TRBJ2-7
CASSSSIPGRAPEQYF
TGTGCCAGCAGTTCCTCGATCCCGGGGAGGGCCCCCGAGCAGTACTTC
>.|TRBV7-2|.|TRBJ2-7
CASAEGGREYEQYF
TGTGCCAGCGCCGAGGGGGGAAGGGAATACGAGCAGTACTTC
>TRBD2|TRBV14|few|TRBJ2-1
CASSRYLAGEPYNEQFF
TGTGCCAGCAGCCGTTATTTAGCGGGAGAACCCTACAATGAGCAGTTCTTC
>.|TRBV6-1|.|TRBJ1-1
CASSEMWVANAEAFF
TGTGCCAGCAGTGAAATGTGGGTTGCCAACGCTGAAGCTTTCTTT
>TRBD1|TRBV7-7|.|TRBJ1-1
CASSLALSGQGRTEAFF
TGTGCTAGCAGCTTAGCGCTGTCGGGACAGGGCAGGACTGAAGCTTTCTTT
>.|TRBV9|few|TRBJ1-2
CASSGPGDIGGYTF
TGTGCCAGCAGCGGACCTGGGGACATCGGTGGCTACACCTTC
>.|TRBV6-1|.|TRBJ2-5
CASSLTGTEETQYF
TGTGCCAGCAGCCTCACAGGGACGGAAGAGACCCAGTACTTC
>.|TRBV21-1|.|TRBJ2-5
CASSKLWLAGVHQETQYF
TGTGCCAGCAGCAAATTATGGCTAGCGGGAGTACACCAAGAGACCCAGTACTTC
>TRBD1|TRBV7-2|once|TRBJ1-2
CASTPGQVNYGYTF
TGTGCCAGCACCCCGGGACAGGTTAACTATGGCTACACCTTC
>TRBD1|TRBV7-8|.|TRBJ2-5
CASIQTGNQETQYF
TGTGCCAGTATTCAGACAGGGAACCAAGAGACCCAGTACTTC
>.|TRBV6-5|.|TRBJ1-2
CASRPSGRAYGYTF
TGTGCCAGCAGACCATCCGGACGGGCCTATGGCTACACCTTC
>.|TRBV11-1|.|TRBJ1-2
CASSSGYGYTF
TGTGCCAGCAGCTCAGGTTATGGCTACACCTTC
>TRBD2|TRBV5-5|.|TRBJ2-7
CASSLGVSSGGDEQYF
TGTGCCAGCAGCTTAGGTGTCTCTAGCGGAGGCGACGAGCAGTACTTC
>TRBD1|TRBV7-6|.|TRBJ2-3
CASSRQGQGVTDTQYF
TGTGCCAGCAGCCGCCAGGGACAGGGCGTCACAGATACGCAGTATTTT
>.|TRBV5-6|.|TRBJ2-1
CASSFGSREIDEQFF
TGTGCCAGCAGCTTTGGCAGCCGGGAAATCGATGAGCAGTTCTTC
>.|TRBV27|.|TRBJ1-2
CASSPQPFHRDGYTF
TGTGCCAGCAGTCCCCAACCCTTTCACAGGGATGGCTACACCTTC
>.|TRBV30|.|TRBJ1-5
CAWSAGSSNQPQHF
TGTGCCTGGAGTGCGGGGAGCAGCAATCAGCCCCAGCATTTT
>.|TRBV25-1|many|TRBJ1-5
CASSGSEGQVNSNQPQHF
TGTGCCAGCAGTGGATCCGAAGGTCAGGTTAATAGCAATCAGCCCCAGCATTTT
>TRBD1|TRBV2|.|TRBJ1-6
CARQGDSSYNSPLHF
TGTGCCAGGCAGGGGGACAGCTCCTATAATTCACCCCTCCACTTT
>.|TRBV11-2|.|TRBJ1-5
CASSPSRGGDYSNQPQHF
TGTGCCAGCAGCCCGAGTAGAGGAGGCGATTATAGCAATCAGCCCCAGCATTTT
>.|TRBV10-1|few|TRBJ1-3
CASSGGSGNTIYF
TGCGCCAGCAGTGGAGGGTCGGGAAACACCATATATTTT
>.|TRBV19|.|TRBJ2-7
CASSVGHTYEQYF
TGTGCCAGCAGCGTTGGCCACACCTACGAGCAGTACTTC
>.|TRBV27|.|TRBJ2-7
CASSVQGRIEQYF
TGTGCCAGCAGTGTCCAAGGACGGATTGAGCAGTACTTC
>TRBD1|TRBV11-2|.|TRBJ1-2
CASSSSPWAGGNYGYTF
TGTGCCAGCAGCTCATCCCCTTGGGCAGGGGGCAACTATGGCTACACCTTC